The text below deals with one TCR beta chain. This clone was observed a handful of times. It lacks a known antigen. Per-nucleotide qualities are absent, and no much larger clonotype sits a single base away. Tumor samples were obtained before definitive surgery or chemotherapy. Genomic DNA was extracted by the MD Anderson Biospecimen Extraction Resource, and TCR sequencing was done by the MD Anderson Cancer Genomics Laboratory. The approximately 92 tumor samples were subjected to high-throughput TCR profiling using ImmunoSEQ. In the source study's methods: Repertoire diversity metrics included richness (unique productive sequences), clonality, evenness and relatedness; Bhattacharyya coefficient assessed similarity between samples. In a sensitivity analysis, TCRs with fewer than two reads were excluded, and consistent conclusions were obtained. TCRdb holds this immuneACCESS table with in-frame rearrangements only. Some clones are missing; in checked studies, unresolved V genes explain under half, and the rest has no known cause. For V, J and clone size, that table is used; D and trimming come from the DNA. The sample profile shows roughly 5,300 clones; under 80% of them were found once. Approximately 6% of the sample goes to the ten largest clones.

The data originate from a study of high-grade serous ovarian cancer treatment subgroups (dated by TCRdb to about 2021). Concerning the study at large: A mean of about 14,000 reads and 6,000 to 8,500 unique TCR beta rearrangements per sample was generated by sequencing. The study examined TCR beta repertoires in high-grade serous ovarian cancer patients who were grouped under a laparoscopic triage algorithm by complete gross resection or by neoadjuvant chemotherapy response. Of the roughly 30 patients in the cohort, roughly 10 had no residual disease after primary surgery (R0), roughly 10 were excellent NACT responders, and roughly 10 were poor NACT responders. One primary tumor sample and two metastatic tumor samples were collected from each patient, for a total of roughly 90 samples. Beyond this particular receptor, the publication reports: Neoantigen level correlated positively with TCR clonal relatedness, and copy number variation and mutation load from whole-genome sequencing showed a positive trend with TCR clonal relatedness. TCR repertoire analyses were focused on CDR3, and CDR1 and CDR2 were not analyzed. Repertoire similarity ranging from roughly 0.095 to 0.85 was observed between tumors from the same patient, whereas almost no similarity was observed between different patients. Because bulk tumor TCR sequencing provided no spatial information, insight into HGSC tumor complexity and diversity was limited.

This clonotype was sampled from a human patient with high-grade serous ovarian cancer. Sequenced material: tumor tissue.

The CDR3 region has the sequence CSVDRGRTGGYTF. The sequence in DNA is TGCAGCGTTGACAGGGGACGAACCGGTGGCTACACCTTC. The chain is encoded by TRBV29-1 joined to TRBJ1-2, and TRBD1 may be the D gene, going by 6 matching bases. Trimming takes 3 bases from V and 7 bases from J, and the germline ends sit 15 bases apart. CDR1 SQVTM and CDR2 ANQGSEA were looked up in the germline V gene. The CDR3 starts with the cysteine, ends with the phenylalanine, and has 13 residues. Only the CDR3 region is kept as DNA, spanning 39 bases read in frame from base 1.